The text below deals with one T cell receptor beta chain. This sample was taken from a study of blood T cell repertoires in COVID-19. At the level of the study: Samples came from the United States, Italy and Spain, spanning acute and convalescent COVID-19. Sample material is recorded as cDNA or gDNA derived from T cells, B-cell-depleted T cells, or PBMCs.

As handled by the study authors: Using reference gene primer amplification, nucleated cell counts were estimated. Repertoires were generated with immunoSEQ multiplex PCR, while TCRdb's copy carries only in-frame clones and drops some. V and J calls and clone size come straight from that table; D and trimming were deduced from the DNA. This table holds around 170,000 clones, roughly 83% found once. The CDR3 is 18 amino acids. Germline V gene data show CDR1 as KGHSH and CDR2 as LQKENI. Trimming cost V 6 bases and J 2 bases; bases outside gene matches: 16. The specimen was peripheral blood. This TCR was recovered from a human donor in a cohort sampled during active COVID-19. V is TRBV18 and J is TRBJ2-3; the match to TRBD2 covers 8 bases. The CDR3 DNA reads TGTGCCAGCTCTGCGACTAGCGAGGGCCGTGGCATCACAGATACGCAGTATTTT. Encoded protein: CASSATSEGRGITDTQYF.